One T cell receptor beta chain is described in this entry. These data are taken from a study of T cell changes during pregnancy in multiple sclerosis. Clones were read by immunoSEQ multiplex PCR, and TCRdb kept only the in-frame ones, dropping some. This table holds about 68,000 clones, roughly 92% found once. Germline CDR1 reads SEHNR; CDR2 reads FQNEAQ (reference sequence). Unmatched junction bases numbered 10, after V lost 7 bases and J lost 7 bases. The length of the CDR3 is 14 residues. The source is a female donor in good health, enrolled as a control in a pregnancy study. V gene TRBV7-9 combines with J gene TRBJ1-2; 9 nucleotides match TRBD1. Specimen: peripheral blood, collected after pregnancy. The DNA of the CDR3 is TGTGCCAGCACATCCGGGACAGGGATAGTTGGCTACACCTTC. Translated, it gives CASTSGTGIVGYTF. The full variable domain, rest sourced from reference TRBV7-9 and TRBJ1-2, is DTGVSQNPRHKITKRGQNVTFRCDPISEHNRLYWYRQTLGQGPEFLTYFQNEAQLEKSRLLSDRFSAERPKGSFSTLEIQRTEQGDSAMYLCASTSGTGIVGYTFGSGTRLTVV.